The 9 T cell receptor beta chains below come from one sample, sequenced in a study of blood T cell repertoires in COVID-19. TCRdb keeps only in-frame clones here, not all; method: immunoSEQ multiplex PCR. Among around 26,000 clones, just over 90% were seen once, and the ten largest hold roughly 32%. Sequencing was performed on peripheral blood. These receptors all come from a man between 65 and 85 years old with active COVID-19.

CDR3 DNA: TGTGCCAGCAGCCAAGTTCTGGGGACACCATCCTACGAGCAGTACTTC. This translates into CASSQVLGTPSYEQYF. The gene calls are TRBV3-1 (or the pseudogene TRBV3-2) and TRBJ2-7, with D perhaps matching TRBD1 (6 bases). Trimming pared 1 base from V and 1 base from J, leaving 14 bases between. CDR3 length: 16 amino acids. Per germline, CDR1 LGHDT and CDR2 YNNKEL (reference sequence).

This clone was seen just once. The V call is TRBV11-1, the J call TRBJ1-2; D gene uncertain. The CDR3 loop spans 13 amino acids. Germline CDR1 reads SGHAT; CDR2 reads FQDESV (reference sequence). The V gene lost 5 bases and the J gene lost 3 bases, with 10 bases spanning the gap. The CDR3 DNA follows: TGTGCCAGCAGCCCAGACAATGACTATGGCTACACCTTC. It is translated as CASSPDNDYGYTF.

V usage is TRBV5-5 and J usage is TRBJ2-7; no clear D gene. The germline V gene has CDR1 SGHKS and CDR2 YYEKEE (reference sequence). The CDR3 contains 13 residues. With 4 bases removed from V and 7 bases from J, the gap between germline ends came to 15 bases. The CDR3 loop is CASSTSSIEEQYF. CDR3 DNA sequence: TGTGCCAGCAGCACGAGCTCAATCGAGGAGCAGTACTTC. The full variable domain, in which reference TRBV5-5 and TRBJ2-7 provide the parts outside the CDR3, is DAGVTQSPTHLIKTRGQQVTLRCSPISGHKSVSWYQQVLGQGPQFIFQYYEKEERGRGNFPDRFSARQFPNYSSELNVNALLLGDSALYLCASSTSSIEEQYFGPGTRLTVT.

The CDR3 bases are TGTGCCAGCTCACCAGTGGACAGGGCATCGGCCACCATATATTTT. It codes for CASSPVDRASATIYF. The chain combines TRBV18 with TRBJ1-3, with TRBD1 matching 8 bases. V lost 2 bases to trimming and J lost 9 bases; unmatched junction nucleotides: 9. The CDR3 totals 15 residues. Germline V CDR1 and CDR2: KGHSH, LQKENI.

CDR3 sequence (DNA): TGTGCCAGCAGCCTGGGGAGCGGGAGGCGGGAGACCCAGTACTTC. Translation: CASSLGSGRRETQYF. The rearrangement uses TRBV2 and TRBJ2-5, with 9 bases aligning to TRBD2. The germline gives CDR1 SNHLY, CDR2 FYNNEI. CDR3 length: 15 residues. With V trimmed by 6 bases and J by 5 bases, 10 bases remained unmatched.

The rearrangement links TRBV9 to TRBJ2-5; maybe TRBD1 (6 bases). CDR3 size: 14 residues. With 3 bases removed from V and 5 bases from J, the gap between germline ends came to 14 bases. The germline V gene has CDR1 SGDLS and CDR2 YYNGEE. Here the CDR3 reads CASSASGGGETQYF. CDR3 DNA sequence: TGTGCCAGCAGCGCCTCTGGGGGCGGCGAGACCCAGTACTTC.

This clone has only a few counts. The CDR3 region has the DNA TGTGCCAGCAGGGGTTCGAGGGGGATTCAGCCCCAGCATTTT. Amino acids: CASRGSRGIQPQHF. This chain uses TRBV27 with TRBJ1-5; a weak D match, TRBD1 (6 bases). V shed 6 bases and J shed 6 bases, with 15 bases lying between them. The CDR3 has 14 residues. Germline V lookup: CDR1 MNHEY, CDR2 SMNVEV (reference sequence).

The rearrangement links TRBV28 to TRBJ1-5; 9 bases fit TRBD1. Germline values: CDR1 MDHEN, CDR2 SYDVKM. This CDR3 comprises 16 residues. With 6 bases clipped from V and 4 bases from J, the junction kept 10 bases outside the gene matches. CDR3 DNA sequence: TGTGCCAGCAGCACAGATGGACAGGGGAGAAATCAGCCCCAGCATTTT. Translated, it gives CASSTDGQGRNQPQHF.

The J gene is TRBJ2-3, the V gene TRBV4-2, with a weak D call TRBD2 (7 bases). Germline CDR1 is LGHNA and CDR2 is YNFKEQ. CDR3 length equals 14 residues. V lost 7 bases, J lost 3 bases, and 14 bases lay in between. CDR3 nucleotides: TGTGCCAGCAACGAGGGGGGGGGAACAGATACGCAGTATTTT. It yields the protein CASNEGGGTDTQYF.